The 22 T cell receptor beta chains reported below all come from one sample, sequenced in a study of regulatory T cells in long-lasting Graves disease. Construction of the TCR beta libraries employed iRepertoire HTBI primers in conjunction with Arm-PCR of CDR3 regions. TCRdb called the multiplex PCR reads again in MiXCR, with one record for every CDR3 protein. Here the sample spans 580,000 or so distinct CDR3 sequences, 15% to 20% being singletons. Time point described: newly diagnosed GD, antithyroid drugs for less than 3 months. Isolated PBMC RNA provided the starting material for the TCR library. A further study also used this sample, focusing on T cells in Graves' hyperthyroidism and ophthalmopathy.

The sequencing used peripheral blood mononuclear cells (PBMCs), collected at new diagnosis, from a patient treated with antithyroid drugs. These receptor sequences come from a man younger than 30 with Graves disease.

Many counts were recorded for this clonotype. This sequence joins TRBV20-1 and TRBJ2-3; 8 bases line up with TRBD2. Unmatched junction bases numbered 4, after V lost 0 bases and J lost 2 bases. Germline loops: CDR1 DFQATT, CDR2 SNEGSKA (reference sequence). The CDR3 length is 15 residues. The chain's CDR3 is CSARDTGGVTDTQYF. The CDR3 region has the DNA TGCAGTGCTAGAGATACCGGGGGGGTCACAGATACGCAGTATTTT.

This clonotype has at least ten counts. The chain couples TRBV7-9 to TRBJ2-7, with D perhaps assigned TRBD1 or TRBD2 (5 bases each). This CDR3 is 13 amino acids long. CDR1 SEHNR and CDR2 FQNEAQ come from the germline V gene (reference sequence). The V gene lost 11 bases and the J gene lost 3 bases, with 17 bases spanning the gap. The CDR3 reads CADSPRGDYEQYF. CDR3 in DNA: TGTGCCGACAGTCCCCGGGGAGACTACGAGCAGTACTTC.

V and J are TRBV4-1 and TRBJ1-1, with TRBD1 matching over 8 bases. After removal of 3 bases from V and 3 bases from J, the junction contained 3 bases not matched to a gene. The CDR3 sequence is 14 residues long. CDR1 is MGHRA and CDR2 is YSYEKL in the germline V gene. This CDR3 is CASSHDRGHTEAFF. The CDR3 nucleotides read TGCGCCAGCAGCCATGACAGGGGCCACACTGAAGCTTTCTTT.

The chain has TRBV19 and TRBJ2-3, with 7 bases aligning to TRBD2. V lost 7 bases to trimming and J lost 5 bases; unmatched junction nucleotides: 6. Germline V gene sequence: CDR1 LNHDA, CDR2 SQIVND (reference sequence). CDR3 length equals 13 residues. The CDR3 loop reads CASIPAGEDTQYF. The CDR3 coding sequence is TGTGCCAGTATCCCCGCGGGAGAAGATACGCAGTATTTT.

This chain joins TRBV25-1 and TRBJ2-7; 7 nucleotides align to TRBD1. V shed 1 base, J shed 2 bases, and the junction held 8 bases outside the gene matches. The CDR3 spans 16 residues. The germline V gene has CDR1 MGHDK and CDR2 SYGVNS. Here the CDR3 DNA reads TGTGCCAGCAGTGAATCCAGAGGCAGGGGGACCTACGAGCAGTACTTC. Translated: CASSESRGRGTYEQYF.

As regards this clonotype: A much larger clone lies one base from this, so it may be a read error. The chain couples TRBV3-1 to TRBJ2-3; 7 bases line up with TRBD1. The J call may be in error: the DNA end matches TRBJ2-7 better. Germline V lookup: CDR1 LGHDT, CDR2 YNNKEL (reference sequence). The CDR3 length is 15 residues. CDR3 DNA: TGTGCCAGCAGCCAAGAATGGACAGGCTTCAATGAGCAGTACTTC. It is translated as CASSQEWTGFNEQYF.

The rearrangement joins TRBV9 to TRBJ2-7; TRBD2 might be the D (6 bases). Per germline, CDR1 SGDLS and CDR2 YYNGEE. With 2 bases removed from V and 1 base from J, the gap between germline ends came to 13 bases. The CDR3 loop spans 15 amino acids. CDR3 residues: CASSVGGIESYEQYF. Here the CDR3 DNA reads TGTGCCAGCAGCGTCGGCGGGATAGAATCCTACGAGCAGTACTTC.

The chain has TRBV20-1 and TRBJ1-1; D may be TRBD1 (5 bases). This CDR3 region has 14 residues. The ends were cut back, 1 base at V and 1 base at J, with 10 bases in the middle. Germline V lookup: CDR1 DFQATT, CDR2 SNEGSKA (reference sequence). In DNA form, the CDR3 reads TGCAGTGCTAGAGTCAATCAGGGGAACACTGAAGCTTTCTTT. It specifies CSARVNQGNTEAFF.

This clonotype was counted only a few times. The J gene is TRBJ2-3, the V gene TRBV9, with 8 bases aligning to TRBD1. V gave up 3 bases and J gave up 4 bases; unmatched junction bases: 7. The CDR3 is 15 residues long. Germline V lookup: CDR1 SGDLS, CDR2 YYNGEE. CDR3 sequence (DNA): TGTGCCAGCAGCGGCGACAGGGGATATGCAGATACGCAGTATTTT. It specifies CASSGDRGYADTQYF. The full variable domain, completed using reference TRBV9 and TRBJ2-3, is DSGVTQTPKHLITATGQRVTLRCSPRSGDLSVYWYQQSLDQGLQFLIQYYNGEERAKGNILERFSAQQFPDLHSELNLSSLELGDSALYFCASSGDRGYADTQYFGPGTRLTVL.

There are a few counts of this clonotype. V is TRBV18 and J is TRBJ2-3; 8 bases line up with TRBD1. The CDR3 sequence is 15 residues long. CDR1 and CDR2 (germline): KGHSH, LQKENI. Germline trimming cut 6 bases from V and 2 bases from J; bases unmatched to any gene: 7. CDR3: CASSRQGPPTDTQYF. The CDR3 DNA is TGTGCCAGCTCCCGACAGGGGCCCCCCACAGATACGCAGTATTTT.

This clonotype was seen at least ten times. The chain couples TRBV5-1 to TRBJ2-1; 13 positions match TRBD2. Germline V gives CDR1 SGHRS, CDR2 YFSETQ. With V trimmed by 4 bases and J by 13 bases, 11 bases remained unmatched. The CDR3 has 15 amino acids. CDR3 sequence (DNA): TGCGCCAGCAGCCGTGGACTAGCGGGAGACAGTTTTCAGTTCTTC. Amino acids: CASSRGLAGDSFQFF.

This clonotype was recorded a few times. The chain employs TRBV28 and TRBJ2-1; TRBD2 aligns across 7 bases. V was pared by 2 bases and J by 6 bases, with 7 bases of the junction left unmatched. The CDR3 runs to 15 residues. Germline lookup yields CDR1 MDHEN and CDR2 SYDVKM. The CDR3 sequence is CASSLAGDSSNEQFF. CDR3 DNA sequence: TGTGCCAGCAGTTTAGCGGGAGATAGTAGCAATGAGCAGTTCTTC. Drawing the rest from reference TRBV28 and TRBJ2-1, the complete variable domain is DVKVTQSSRYLVKRTGEKVFLECVQDMDHENMFWYRQDPGLGLRLIYFSYDVKMKEKGDIPEGYSVSREKKERFSLILESASTNQTSMYLCASSLAGDSSNEQFFGPGTRLTVL.

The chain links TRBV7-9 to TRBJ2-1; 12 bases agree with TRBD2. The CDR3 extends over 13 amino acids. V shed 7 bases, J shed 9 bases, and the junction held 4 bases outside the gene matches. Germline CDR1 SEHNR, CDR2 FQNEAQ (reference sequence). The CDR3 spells CASTSGRATEQFF. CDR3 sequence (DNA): TGTGCCAGCACTAGCGGGAGGGCGACTGAGCAGTTCTTC.

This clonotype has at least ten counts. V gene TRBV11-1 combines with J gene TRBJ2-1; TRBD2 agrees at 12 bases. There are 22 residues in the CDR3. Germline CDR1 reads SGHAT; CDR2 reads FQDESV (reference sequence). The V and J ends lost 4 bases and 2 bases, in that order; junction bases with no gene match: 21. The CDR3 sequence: CASSSPETGTRTSGAPYNEQFF. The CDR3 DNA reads TGTGCCAGCAGCTCCCCAGAGACCGGGACAAGGACTAGCGGGGCACCCTACAATGAGCAGTTCTTC.

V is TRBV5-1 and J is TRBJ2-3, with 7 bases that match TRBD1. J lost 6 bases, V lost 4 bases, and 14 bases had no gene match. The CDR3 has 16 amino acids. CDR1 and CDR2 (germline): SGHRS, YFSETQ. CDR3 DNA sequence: TGCGCCAGCAGCCTTGCCGGGACAGCTGGCTCCGATACGCAGTATTTT. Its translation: CASSLAGTAGSDTQYF.

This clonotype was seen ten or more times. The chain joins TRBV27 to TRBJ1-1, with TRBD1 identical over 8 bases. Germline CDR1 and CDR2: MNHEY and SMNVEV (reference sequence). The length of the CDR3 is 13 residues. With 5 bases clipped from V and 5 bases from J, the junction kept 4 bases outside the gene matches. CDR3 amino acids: CASSPTGGTEAFF. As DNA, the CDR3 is TGTGCCAGCAGTCCTACAGGGGGTACTGAAGCTTTCTTT.

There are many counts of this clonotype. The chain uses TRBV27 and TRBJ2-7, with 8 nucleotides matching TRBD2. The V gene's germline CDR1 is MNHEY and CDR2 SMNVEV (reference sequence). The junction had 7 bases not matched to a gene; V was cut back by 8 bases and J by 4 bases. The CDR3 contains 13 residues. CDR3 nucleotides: TGTGCCAGCTGGACAGAGCGGGGGTACGAGCAGTACTTC. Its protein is CASWTERGYEQYF.

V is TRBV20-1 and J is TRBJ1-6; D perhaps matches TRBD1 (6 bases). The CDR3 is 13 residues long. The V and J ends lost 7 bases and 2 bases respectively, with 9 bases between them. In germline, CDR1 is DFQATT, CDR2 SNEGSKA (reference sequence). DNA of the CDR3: TGCAGTGGGCGGGACACCTATAATTCACCCCTCCACTTT. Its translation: CSGRDTYNSPLHF.

CDR3 amino acids: CASSEGGRGQQETQYF. The CDR3 DNA is TGTGCCAGCAGTGAAGGAGGAAGGGGGCAACAAGAGACCCAGTACTTC. The gene calls are TRBV25-1 and TRBJ2-5; 7 positions agree with TRBD1. V lost 2 bases, J lost 2 bases, and 8 bases stayed unmatched. The CDR3 totals 16 residues. CDR1 and CDR2 (germline): MGHDK, SYGVNS.

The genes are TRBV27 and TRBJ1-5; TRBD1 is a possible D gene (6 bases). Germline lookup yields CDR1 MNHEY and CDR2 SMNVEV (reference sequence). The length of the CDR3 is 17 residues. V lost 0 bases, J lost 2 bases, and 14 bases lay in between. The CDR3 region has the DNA TGTGCCAGCAGTTTATCGGTAGGGGGAGTGGGCAATCAGCCCCAGCATTTT. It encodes CASSLSVGGVGNQPQHF.

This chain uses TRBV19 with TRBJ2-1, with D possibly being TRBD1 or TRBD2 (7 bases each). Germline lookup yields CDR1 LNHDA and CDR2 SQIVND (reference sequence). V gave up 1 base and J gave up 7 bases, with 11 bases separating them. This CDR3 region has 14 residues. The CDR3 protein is CASSIAQGGNEQFF. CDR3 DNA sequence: TGTGCCAGTAGTATAGCTCAGGGGGGGAATGAGCAGTTCTTC.

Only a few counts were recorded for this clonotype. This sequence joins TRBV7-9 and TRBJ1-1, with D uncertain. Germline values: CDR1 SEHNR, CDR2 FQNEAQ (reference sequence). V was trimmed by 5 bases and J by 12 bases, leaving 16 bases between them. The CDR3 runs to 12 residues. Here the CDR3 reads CASSLEGRRSFF. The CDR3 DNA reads TGTGCCAGCAGCCTTGAGGGCCGGAGATCTTTCTTT.